The clone carrying this T cell receptor beta chain has a handful of counts. The entry originates in a study of long-term antiretroviral therapy in people with HIV. The assay used was immunoSEQ (version v3.0), run at survey level. 40,000-50,000 T-cell genomes per sample were the sequencing target. Assay used: immunoSEQ multiplex PCR; TCRdb lists only in-frame clones, some missing. The table lists over 35,000 clones, 75% to 90% of them singletons. Trimming removed 7 bases from V and 3 bases from J; junction bases left unmatched: 6. CDR3 length equals 13 residues. Per germline, CDR1 SGHDN and CDR2 FVKESK.

The material sequenced was unsorted PBMCs, taken 1.5 years after starting antiretroviral therapy. This receptor was identified in a man younger than 35 with HIV. V is TRBV14 and J is TRBJ2-7, with 7 positions matching TRBD1. CDR3 loop: CASMRTGFYEQYF. CDR3 sequence (DNA): TGTGCCAGCATGAGGACAGGATTCTACGAGCAGTACTTC.